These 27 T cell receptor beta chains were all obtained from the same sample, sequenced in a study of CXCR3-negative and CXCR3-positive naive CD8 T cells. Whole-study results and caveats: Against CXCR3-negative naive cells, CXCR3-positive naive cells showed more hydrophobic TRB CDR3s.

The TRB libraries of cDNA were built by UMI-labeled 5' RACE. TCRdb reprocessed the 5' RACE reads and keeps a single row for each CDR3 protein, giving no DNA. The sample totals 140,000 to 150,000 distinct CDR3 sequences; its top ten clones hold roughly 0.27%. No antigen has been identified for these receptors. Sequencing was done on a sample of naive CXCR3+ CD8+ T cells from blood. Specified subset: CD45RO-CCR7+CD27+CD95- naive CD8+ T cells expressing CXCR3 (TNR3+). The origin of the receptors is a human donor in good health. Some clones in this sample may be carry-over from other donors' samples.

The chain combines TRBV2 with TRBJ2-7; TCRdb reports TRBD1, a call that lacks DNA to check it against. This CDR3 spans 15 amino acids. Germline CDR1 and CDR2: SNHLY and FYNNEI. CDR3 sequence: CASRGQGALSYEQYF.

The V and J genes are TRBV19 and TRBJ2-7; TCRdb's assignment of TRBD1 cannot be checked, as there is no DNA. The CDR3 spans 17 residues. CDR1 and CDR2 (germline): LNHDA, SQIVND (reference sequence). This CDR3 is CASSPTESYAGFYEQYF.

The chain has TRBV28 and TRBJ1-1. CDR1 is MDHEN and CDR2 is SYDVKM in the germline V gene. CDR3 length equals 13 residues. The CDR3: CASRKTRDTEAFF.

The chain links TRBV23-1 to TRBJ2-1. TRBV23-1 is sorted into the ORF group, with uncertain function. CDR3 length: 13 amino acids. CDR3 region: CASSQFVYNEQFF.

CDR3 sequence reads: CASSYGPSYEQYF. The chain couples TRBV27 to TRBJ2-7; TCRdb outputs TRBD2, but without DNA this stays unchecked. In germline, CDR1 is MNHEY, CDR2 SMNVEV (reference sequence). The CDR3 sequence is 13 residues long.

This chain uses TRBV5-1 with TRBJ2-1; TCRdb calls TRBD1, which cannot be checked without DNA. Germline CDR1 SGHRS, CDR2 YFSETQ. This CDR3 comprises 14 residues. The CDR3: CASSTRDSNNEQFF.

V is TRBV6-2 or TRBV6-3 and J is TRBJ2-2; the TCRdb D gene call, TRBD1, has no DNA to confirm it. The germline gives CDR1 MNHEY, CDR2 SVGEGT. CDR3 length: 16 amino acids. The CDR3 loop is CASNPGRLAPTGELFF.

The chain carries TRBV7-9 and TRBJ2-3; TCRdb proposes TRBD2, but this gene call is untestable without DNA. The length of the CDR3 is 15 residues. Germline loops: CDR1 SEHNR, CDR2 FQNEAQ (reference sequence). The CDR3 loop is CASKTSGGTTDTQYF.

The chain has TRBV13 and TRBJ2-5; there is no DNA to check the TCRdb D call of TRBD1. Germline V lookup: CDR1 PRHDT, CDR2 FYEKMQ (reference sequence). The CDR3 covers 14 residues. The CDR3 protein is CANSVQGALETQYF.

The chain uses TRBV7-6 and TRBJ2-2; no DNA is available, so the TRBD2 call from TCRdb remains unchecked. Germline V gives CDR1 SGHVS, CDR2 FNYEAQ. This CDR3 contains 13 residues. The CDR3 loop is CASLGPNAGELFF.

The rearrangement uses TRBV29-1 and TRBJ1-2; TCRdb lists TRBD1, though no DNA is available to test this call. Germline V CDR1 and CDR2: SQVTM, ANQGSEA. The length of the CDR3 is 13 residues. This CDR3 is CSVYGTGDYGYTF.

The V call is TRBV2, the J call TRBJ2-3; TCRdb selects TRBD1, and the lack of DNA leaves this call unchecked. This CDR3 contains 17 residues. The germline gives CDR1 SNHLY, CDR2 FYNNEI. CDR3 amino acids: CASSEALGTMGPDTQYF. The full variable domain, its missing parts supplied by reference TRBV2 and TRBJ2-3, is EPEVTQTPSHQVTQMGQEVILRCVPISNHLYFYWYRQILGQKVEFLVSFYNNEISEKSEIFDDQFSVERPDGSNFTLKIRSTKLEDSAMYFCASSEALGTMGPDTQYFGPGTRLTVL.

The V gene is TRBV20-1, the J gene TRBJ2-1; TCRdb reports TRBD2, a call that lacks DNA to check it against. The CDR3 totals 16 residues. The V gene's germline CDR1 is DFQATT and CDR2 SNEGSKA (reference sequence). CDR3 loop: CSATPASAGDYNEQFF.

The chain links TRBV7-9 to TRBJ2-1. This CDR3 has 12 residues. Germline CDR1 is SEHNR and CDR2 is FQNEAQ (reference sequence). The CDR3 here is CASSLRSDEQFF.

The CDR3 is CACSPILAGGTDTQYF. The rearrangement joins TRBV7-6 to TRBJ2-3; TCRdb calls TRBD2, which cannot be checked without DNA. Germline V gene data show CDR1 as SGHVS and CDR2 as FNYEAQ. This CDR3 contains 16 residues.

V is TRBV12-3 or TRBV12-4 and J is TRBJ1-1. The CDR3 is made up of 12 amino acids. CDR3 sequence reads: CASSLGQTEAFF.

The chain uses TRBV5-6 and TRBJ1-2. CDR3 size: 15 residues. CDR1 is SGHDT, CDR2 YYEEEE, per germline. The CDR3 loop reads CASSLDSLTAYGYTF.

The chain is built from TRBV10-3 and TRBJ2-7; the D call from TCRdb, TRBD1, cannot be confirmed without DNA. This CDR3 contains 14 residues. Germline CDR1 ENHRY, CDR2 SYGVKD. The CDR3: CAISESWRGYEQYF.

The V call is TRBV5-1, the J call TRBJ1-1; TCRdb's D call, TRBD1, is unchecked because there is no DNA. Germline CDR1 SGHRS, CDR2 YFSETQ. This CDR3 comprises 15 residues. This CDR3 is CASSWGGAPNTEAFF.

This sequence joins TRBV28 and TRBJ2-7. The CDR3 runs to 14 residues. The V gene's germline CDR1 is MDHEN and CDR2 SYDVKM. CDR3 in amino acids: CASSWAGGAYEQYF.

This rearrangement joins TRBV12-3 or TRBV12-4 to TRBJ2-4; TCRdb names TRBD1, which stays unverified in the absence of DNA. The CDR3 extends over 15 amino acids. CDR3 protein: CASTADRLAKNIQYF.

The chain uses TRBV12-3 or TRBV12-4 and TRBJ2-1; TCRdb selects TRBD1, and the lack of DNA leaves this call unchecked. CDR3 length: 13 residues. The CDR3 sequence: CASSRGQNNEQFF.

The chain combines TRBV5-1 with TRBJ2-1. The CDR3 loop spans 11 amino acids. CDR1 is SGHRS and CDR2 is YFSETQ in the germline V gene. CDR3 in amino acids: CASSHNGEQFF. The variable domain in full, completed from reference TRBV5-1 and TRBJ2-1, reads KAGVTQTPRYLIKTRGQQVTLSCSPISGHRSVSWYQQTPGQGLQFLFEYFSETQRNKGNFPGRFSGRQFSNSRSEMNVSTLELGDSALYLCASSHNGEQFFGPGTRLTVL.

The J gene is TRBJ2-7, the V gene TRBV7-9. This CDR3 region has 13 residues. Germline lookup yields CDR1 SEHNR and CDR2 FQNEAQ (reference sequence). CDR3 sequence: CASSIDIDYEQYF.

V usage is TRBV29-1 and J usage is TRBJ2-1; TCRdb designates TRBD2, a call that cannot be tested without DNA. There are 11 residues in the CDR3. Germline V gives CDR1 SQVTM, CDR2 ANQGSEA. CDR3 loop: CSVPYSLGQFF.

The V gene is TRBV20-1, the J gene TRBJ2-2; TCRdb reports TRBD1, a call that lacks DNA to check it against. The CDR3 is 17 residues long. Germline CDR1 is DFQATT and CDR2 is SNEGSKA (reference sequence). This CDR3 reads CSAGEGQGARVTGELFF.

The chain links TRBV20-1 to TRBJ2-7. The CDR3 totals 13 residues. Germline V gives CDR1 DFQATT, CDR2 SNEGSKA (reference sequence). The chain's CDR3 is CSAQDRNGYEQYF.